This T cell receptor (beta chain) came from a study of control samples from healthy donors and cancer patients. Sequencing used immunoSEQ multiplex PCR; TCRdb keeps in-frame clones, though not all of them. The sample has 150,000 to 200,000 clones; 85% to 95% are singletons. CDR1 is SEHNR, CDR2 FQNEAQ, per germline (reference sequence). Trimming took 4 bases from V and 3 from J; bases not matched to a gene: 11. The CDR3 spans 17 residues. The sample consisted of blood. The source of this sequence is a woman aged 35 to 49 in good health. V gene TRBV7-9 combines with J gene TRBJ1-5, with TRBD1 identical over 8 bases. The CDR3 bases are TGTGCCAGCAGCTCGGACAGGGAACTCCTATCCAATCAGCCCCAGCATTTT. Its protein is CASSSDRELLSNQPQHF.